These T cell receptor beta chains were read from a single sample in a study of patients and donors after allogeneic stem cell transplantation. TCRdb re-derived calls from the RT-PCR reads in MiXCR, one entry per CDR3 protein. The top ten hold 6% of the sample, which has more than 850,000 distinct CDR3 sequences, more than 15% seen once. The sequenced sample consisted of blood, either unsorted or a sorted T cell fraction (not recorded which). These receptors all stem from a human donor who was either an allogeneic HSCT recipient or a stem cell or donor lymphocyte infusion donor (not recorded which). It is not recorded whose cells these are; they may come from a transplant donor. CDR3s include the opening cysteine and the closing phenylalanine or tryptophan. The D gene is left open where the match is weak.

D,J,V,CDR3
TRBD1,TRBJ1-2,TRBV5-6,CASSSLDRGIYGYTF
.,TRBJ1-2,TRBV24-1,CATSDFTGGYGYTF
.,TRBJ2-3,TRBV11-2,CASSPTGARTDTQYF
TRBD1,TRBJ1-5,TRBV5-6,CASSLARQGGNQPQHF
.,TRBJ2-5,TRBV25-1,CASSRRQGRGTETQYF
TRBD2,TRBJ2-1,TRBV4-1,CASSQETSGRTEQFF
TRBD2,TRBJ2-1,TRBV11-2,CASSTSGGKGEQFF
.,TRBJ2-5,TRBV7-7,CASSLAARRQETQYF
TRBD1,TRBJ2-7,TRBV20-1,CSASGLGTGRYPYEQYF
TRBD2,TRBJ2-3,TRBV6-2/TRBV6-3,CASSYSRLAGGRVTDTQYF
TRBD1,TRBJ2-2,TRBV7-8,CASSPLGGVPGELFF
TRBD2,TRBJ2-7,TRBV7-6,CASSPLRGTSGIHEQYF
.,TRBJ2-2,TRBV6-1,CASRKQGGNTGELFF
.,TRBJ2-3,TRBV4-3,CASSQDGGRTPLGDTQYF
TRBD2,TRBJ2-5,TRBV20-1,CSARDRLARETQYF
TRBD2,TRBJ2-7,TRBV12-3/TRBV12-4,CASSLPRTSGREDEQYF
.,TRBJ2-2,TRBV6-2/TRBV6-3,CASSTLTPGISNTGELFF
.,TRBJ2-1,TRBV5-6,CASSLGSYEQFF
TRBD2,TRBJ2-2,TRBV28,CASSSPGLAGGPPGELFF